Shown below are 3 T cell receptor beta chains from a single sample sequenced in a study of cytomegalovirus exposure and HLA in healthy donors. PCR used 60 Vbeta primers and 13 Jbeta primers. Clones were sequenced by immunoSEQ multiplex PCR, and TCRdb holds only the in-frame ones, with some missing. This sample has tens of thousands of clones, with more than 65% found just once. The sample consisted of PBMCs. The receptors derive from a man aged 45-60 years in good health and CMV-seronegative.

This clone showed up just a few times. The chain has TRBV6-1 and TRBJ1-1, with D possibly TRBD1 on 6 matching bases. Germline V gene sequence: CDR1 MNHNS, CDR2 SASEGT. The V and J ends lost 8 bases and 3 bases respectively, with 13 bases between them. The CDR3 runs to 13 residues. CDR3 region: CASRRQDYTEAFF. The CDR3 DNA reads as TGTGCCAGCCGACGACAGGATTACACTGAAGCTTTCTTT.

This clone was picked up a small number of times. The V and J genes are TRBV10-2 and TRBJ1-2; D is ambiguous. V lost 3 bases to trimming and J lost 5 bases, with 10 bases between them. The CDR3 loop spans 13 amino acids. Germline V CDR1 and CDR2: WSHSY, SAAADI. In nucleotides, the CDR3 is TGCGCCAGCAGTGAATCCGAGTGGTATGGCTACACCTTC. Its translation: CASSESEWYGYTF.

The rearrangement uses TRBV28 and TRBJ1-3, with D hard to call. The CDR3 has 15 amino acids. The V end was cut by 8 bases, the J end by 0 bases, with 14 bases between. CDR1 is MDHEN and CDR2 is SYDVKM in the germline V gene. DNA for the CDR3: TGTGCCAGCTCTCTCGGCGGTGGCTCTGGAAACACCATATATTTT. Its translation is CASSLGGGSGNTIYF.